Below, 14 T cell receptor beta chains from the same sample are listed, as sequenced in a study of CD8+ T cells in alopecia areata. The treatment here: oral pan-JAK inhibitor, 5-10 mg twice daily. TCR sequencing used cDNA made by reverse transcription of extracted RNA. Libraries were prepared by immunoSEQ multiplex PCR; TCRdb keeps only in-frame clonotypes and omits some of them. The data hold approximately 150,000 clones, with roughly 63% observed a single time. Sequences were derived from CD4+ T cells sorted from blood, sampled at approximately week 60, from a patient treated with tofacitinib. The receptors here all came from a human donor with alopecia areata.

The sample holds a few counts of this clone. The V call is TRBV9, the J call TRBJ2-3, with 13 bases lining up with TRBD2. The CDR3 is made up of 16 amino acids. The trim removed 2 bases at V and 7 bases at J, leaving 7 bases unmatched. The V gene's germline CDR1 is SGDLS and CDR2 YYNGEE. The CDR3 sequence is CASSVTLAGGTNTQYF. The CDR3 nucleotides read TGTGCCAGCAGCGTTACACTAGCGGGGGGGACCAATACGCAGTATTTT.

The chain has TRBV29-1 and TRBJ2-7; TRBD1 or TRBD2 may be the D gene (6 bases each). Per the germline V gene, CDR1 is SQVTM and CDR2 is ANQGSEA. The V and J ends lost 4 bases and 2 bases respectively, with 9 bases between them. The CDR3 sequence is 12 residues long. The CDR3 DNA is TGCAGCGTTGGAGGGGGGCCCTACGAGCAGTACTTC. This translates into CSVGGGPYEQYF.

The rearrangement joins TRBV28 to TRBJ2-1; 8 positions agree with TRBD2. The CDR3 loop spans 20 amino acids. Germline V gene sequence: CDR1 MDHEN, CDR2 SYDVKM. Trimming took 1 base from V and 7 from J; bases not matched to a gene: 21. CDR3 sequence reads: CASSLFYAGKRGITRNEQFF. As DNA, the CDR3 is TGTGCCAGCAGTTTATTTTACGCGGGGAAGCGGGGGATCACAAGAAATGAGCAGTTCTTC.

This chain joins TRBV29-1 and TRBJ2-7; D may be TRBD1 or TRBD2 (5 bases each). The germline V gene encodes CDR1 SQVTM and CDR2 ANQGSEA. The V end lost 7 bases, the J end lost 2 bases, and 21 bases lay between the germline ends. The length of the CDR3 is 15 residues. CDR3 sequence (DNA): TGCAGCGCGGGGTCTCCGGGACGGACAACCTACGAGCAGTACTTC. It encodes CSAGSPGRTTYEQYF.

The chain couples TRBV7-9 to TRBJ1-6, with D uncertain. Trimming removed 4 bases from V and 7 bases from J, with 11 bases in between. Germline V gives CDR1 SEHNR, CDR2 FQNEAQ (reference sequence). The CDR3 has 14 amino acids. DNA for the CDR3: TGTGCCAGCAGCTCTTCCCCGGACAATTCACCCCTCCACTTT. Protein sequence: CASSSSPDNSPLHF.

CDR3 sequence: CASSLVAEQFF. The CDR3 DNA reads TGTGCCAGCAGCTTGGTGGCGGAGCAGTTCTTC. The genes are TRBV5-6 and TRBJ2-1; D is uncertain. Germline V CDR1 and CDR2: SGHDT, YYEEEE. The CDR3 consists of 11 residues. V was shortened by 0 bases and J by 10 bases, with 5 bases between the two germline ends.

The V and J genes are TRBV29-1 and TRBJ1-2, with 8 bases aligning to TRBD1. The trim removed 0 bases at V and 1 base at J, leaving 4 bases unmatched. CDR3 length equals 15 residues. Germline values: CDR1 SQVTM, CDR2 ANQGSEA. CDR3: CSVEDRTGSNYGYTF. CDR3 nucleotide sequence: TGCAGCGTTGAAGACCGGACAGGGAGTAACTATGGCTACACCTTC.

J is TRBJ2-7 and V is TRBV6-5, with D possibly being TRBD1 (6 bases). The CDR3 is 16 amino acids. V gave up 0 bases and J gave up 5 bases, with 17 bases separating them. The germline V gene encodes CDR1 MNHEY and CDR2 SVGAGI. The CDR3 loop reads CASSYSATQGYHEQYF. The DNA of the CDR3 is TGTGCCAGCAGTTACTCGGCCACTCAGGGGTACCACGAGCAGTACTTC.

The V and J genes are TRBV5-1 and TRBJ2-1; TRBD1 aligns across 7 bases. The CDR3 contains 12 residues. Trimming took 0 bases from V and 14 from J; bases not matched to a gene: 5. Germline CDR1 and CDR2: SGHRS and YFSETQ. The CDR3 reads CASSLGVGQKFF. The CDR3 region has the DNA TGCGCCAGCAGCTTGGGCGTGGGACAGAAGTTCTTC.

This clone was recorded a few times. The genes are TRBV6-5 and TRBJ2-7; TRBD1 might be the D (5 bases). The V gene lost 2 bases and the J gene lost 6 bases, with 8 bases spanning the gap. Germline CDR1 is MNHEY and CDR2 is SVGAGI. CDR3 length: 12 amino acids. The CDR3 region has the DNA TGTGCCAGCAGTTACAGGGGTGGCGAGCAGTACTTC. It encodes CASSYRGGEQYF.

This clone was picked up a small number of times. The chain couples TRBV9 to TRBJ2-3; weak D call: TRBD2 (6 bases). CDR3 length: 15 amino acids. Germline V gene data show CDR1 as SGDLS and CDR2 as YYNGEE. V was clipped by 2 bases and J by 1 base, with 11 bases between them. The CDR3 spells CASSVIAVGTDTQYF. In DNA form, the CDR3 reads TGTGCCAGCAGCGTTATAGCGGTGGGCACAGATACGCAGTATTTT.

V and J are TRBV10-3 and TRBJ2-5; tentatively, D is TRBD1 or TRBD2 (5 bases each). There are 14 residues in the CDR3. Looked up from germline, CDR1 is ENHRY and CDR2 is SYGVKD. V was clipped by 4 bases and J by 1 base, with 10 bases between them. As DNA, the CDR3 is TGTGCCATCAGTGCGAGGGGTAGCCAAGAGACCCAGTACTTC. This codes for CAISARGSQETQYF.

This clone was counted only a few times. The CDR3 region has the DNA TGCGCCAGCAGCTTGGATGGGGCGCAGAGCGAGCAGTACTTC. This codes for CASSLDGAQSEQYF. The rearrangement joins TRBV5-1 to TRBJ2-7; a possible D gene is TRBD1 (5 bases). The CDR3 totals 14 residues. V lost 0 bases to trimming and J lost 6 bases, with 13 bases between them. Looked up from germline, CDR1 is SGHRS and CDR2 is YFSETQ.

V usage is TRBV4-2 and J usage is TRBJ2-5, with D maybe TRBD1 (6 bases). The CDR3 runs to 15 residues. Looked up from germline, CDR1 is LGHNA and CDR2 is YNFKEQ. V was clipped by 4 bases and J by 5 bases, with 17 bases between them. CDR3 amino acids: CASSPGQISWETQYF. The CDR3 DNA follows: TGTGCCAGCAGCCCCGGACAGATTTCATGGGAGACCCAGTACTTC.